This passage covers 9 T cell receptor beta chains from one sample sequenced in a study of cytomegalovirus exposure and HLA in healthy donors. Produced via immunoSEQ multiplex PCR; TCRdb's table is partial and in-frame only. The sample includes about 63,000 clones, roughly 90% of them seen just once. The source material was PBMCs. These receptors all stem from a woman aged 18-30 years in good health and CMV-seronegative.

V usage is TRBV6-4 and J usage is TRBJ2-1; 7 bases are shared with TRBD1. The CDR3 length is 17 residues. V shed 4 bases, J shed 0 bases, and the junction held 9 bases outside the gene matches. Germline V gene sequence: CDR1 MRHNA, CDR2 SNTAGT. The DNA of the CDR3 is TGTGCCAGCAGTGCCGGACAGGCCCATAGCTCCTACAATGAGCAGTTCTTC. It yields the protein CASSAGQAHSSYNEQFF.

The genes are TRBV6-5 and TRBJ2-6; D is possibly TRBD1 (7 bases). Trimming pared 6 bases from V and 2 bases from J, leaving 11 bases between. Germline lookup yields CDR1 MNHEY and CDR2 SVGAGI. This CDR3 comprises 15 residues. The CDR3 DNA reads TGTGCCAGCAGCCTCAGGGGGGCTGGGGCCAACGTCCTGACTTTC. It specifies CASSLRGAGANVLTF.

The rearrangement links TRBV7-9 to TRBJ2-1; unclear D gene. Between the trimmed V and J ends, which lost 5 bases and 5 bases, there was a span of 13 bases. CDR3 length: 14 amino acids. Germline assignment: CDR1 SEHNR and CDR2 FQNEAQ (reference sequence). The CDR3 here is CASSPTLVNNEQFF. DNA of the CDR3: TGTGCCAGCAGCCCCACCCTAGTAAACAATGAGCAGTTCTTC.

This sequence joins TRBV12-5 and TRBJ2-5; a possible D gene is TRBD1 (5 bases). CDR3 length: 15 residues. Germline V gene sequence: CDR1 LGHNT, CDR2 FRNRAP. V gave up 5 bases and J gave up 3 bases, with 16 bases separating them. Here the CDR3 DNA reads TGTGCTAGTGGTCGCCTCCAGGGCTCGGAAGAGACCCAGTACTTC. Translation: CASGRLQGSEETQYF.

The chain carries TRBV5-4 and TRBJ2-7; 9 bases are a match to TRBD1. Germline-derived CDR1 and CDR2 are SGHNT and YYREEE (reference sequence). This CDR3 comprises 15 residues. V trimming: 2 bases; J trimming: 3 bases; junction bases outside the gene matches: 6. The CDR3, as DNA: TGTGCCAGCAGCTTAAGAGGGACAGGGAGCTACGAGCAGTACTTC. As protein: CASSLRGTGSYEQYF.

CDR3 region: CASSFVGDYNEQFF. The CDR3 DNA sequence: TGCGCCAGCAGCTTTGTCGGGGACTACAATGAGCAGTTCTTC. The chain has TRBV5-1 and TRBJ2-1, with a weak D call TRBD2 (5 bases). CDR1 is SGHRS, CDR2 YFSETQ, per germline. The CDR3 is 14 amino acids. V was pared by 2 bases and J by 3 bases, with 9 bases between.

The rearrangement links TRBV6-1 to TRBJ2-7; 10 nucleotides agree with TRBD1. J gave up 9 bases and V 9 bases, and 14 bases lay outside the gene matches. The CDR3 length is 14 residues. The germline CDR1 and CDR2 sequences are MNHNS and SASEGT. The CDR3 here is CASGQGQGTRGQYF. The CDR3 DNA reads TGTGCCAGTGGGCAGGGACAGGGGACCCGAGGGCAGTACTTC.

The chain has TRBV30 and TRBJ2-3, with a possible D match to TRBD2 (6 bases). V was shortened by 1 base and J by 3 bases, with 11 bases between the two germline ends. The length of the CDR3 is 14 residues. Looked up from germline, CDR1 is GTSNPN and CDR2 is SVGIG (reference sequence). Here the CDR3 DNA reads TGTGCCTGGAGTGGGGGGGACCCAACAGATACGCAGTATTTT. The encoded protein is CAWSGGDPTDTQYF.

The chain has TRBV30 and TRBJ2-7, with D unresolved. This CDR3 spans 13 amino acids. V was clipped by 4 bases and J by 2 bases, with 12 bases between them. Germline-derived CDR1 and CDR2 are GTSNPN and SVGIG (reference sequence). CDR3 nucleotide sequence: TGTGCCTGGAATTTGGGCTGGACCTACGAGCAGTACTTC. The encoded protein is CAWNLGWTYEQYF.